This T cell receptor beta chain was recorded in a study of post-analysis software for immune sequencing data. Turning to the study itself: Relapsing-remitting, secondary progressive and progressive-relapsing forms of multiple sclerosis all featured among disease courses. Findings of the study overall: In patients, TRBV5-6, TRBV5-1 and TRBV20-1 belonged to 4 or 5 TRBV segments found more frequently than in controls.

Unique molecular identifiers had been added to the TCR beta cDNA libraries. TCRdb processed the PCR reads anew with MiXCR; each CDR3 protein has one entry. The data show 500,000 to 600,000 distinct CDR3 sequences, roughly 40% seen once. A note on this clonotype: Its antigen is currently unknown.

Germline CDR1 is MNHEY and CDR2 is SVGAGI. The J segment lost 2 bases and the V segment lost 0 bases, leaving 4 bases of the junction unmatched. CDR3 length: 16 amino acids. The source of this sequence is a girl aged 5-17 years with multiple sclerosis. The sequencing sample was made of blood. The rearrangement uses TRBV6-5 and TRBJ2-3; 8 positions agree with TRBD2. This CDR3 reads CASSYSSGTPTDTQYF. The CDR3 nucleotides are TGTGCCAGCAGTTACTCTAGCGGGACCCCCACAGATACGCAGTATTTT.